The 20 T cell receptor beta chains given below trace back to one sample, sequenced in a study of cytomegalovirus exposure and HLA in healthy donors. 13 Jbeta primers and 60 Vbeta primers were used for the PCR. Here immunoSEQ multiplex PCR was the method, and the copy in TCRdb shows in-frame clones only, minus some. Of 95,000 to 130,000 clones in the sample, 9% to 10% are singletons; the top ten hold around 3%. The material sequenced was PBMCs. Receptor source: a man aged 25 to 40 in good health and CMV-seronegative.

This clone was detected only a few times. This chain joins TRBV30 and TRBJ2-7; TRBD2 aligns across 7 bases. The CDR3 runs to 16 residues. The V and J ends lost 2 bases and 0 bases, in that order; junction bases with no gene match: 10. Per the germline V gene, CDR1 is GTSNPN and CDR2 is SVGIG (reference sequence). Written as DNA, the CDR3 is TGTGCCTGGAGTATCCCTCGCGGGAGAGGCTCCTACGAGCAGTACTTC. Encoded protein: CAWSIPRGRGSYEQYF.

This clone has more than one count but fewer than ten. The chain couples TRBV4-1 to TRBJ1-5, with 7 bases identical to TRBD1. Germline V CDR1 and CDR2: MGHRA, YSYEKL. The junction had 6 bases not matched to a gene; V was cut back by 1 base and J by 0 bases. The CDR3 loop spans 17 amino acids. Here the CDR3 DNA reads TGCGCCAGCAGCCAAGGGGTCCGACAGGGTAGCAATCAGCCCCAGCATTTT. Its protein product is CASSQGVRQGSNQPQHF.

This clone was counted a few times. The chain is built from TRBV6-5 and TRBJ1-4; D may be TRBD1 (5 bases). Trimming left V 2 bases short and J 3 bases short, with 10 bases between. CDR1 MNHEY and CDR2 SVGAGI come from the germline V gene. CDR3 length: 15 residues. CDR3 coding DNA: TGTGCCAGCAGTTACGGCCCAGGGCCTAATGAAAAACTGTTTTTT. This encodes CASSYGPGPNEKLFF.

V and J are TRBV6-5 and TRBJ2-7, with 7 positions matching TRBD1. CDR3 size: 15 residues. J was trimmed by 4 bases and V by 4 bases; bases with no gene match: 10. Germline CDR1 MNHEY, CDR2 SVGAGI. The CDR3 here is CASSSPRQGFYEQYF. In DNA, the CDR3 is TGTGCCAGCAGTTCGCCAAGACAGGGATTTTACGAGCAGTACTTC.

In its sample, this clone was seen a few times. The V call is TRBV2, the J call TRBJ1-1; perhaps TRBD1 as D (6 bases). CDR3 length: 14 amino acids. CDR1 and CDR2 (germline): SNHLY, FYNNEI. Trimming removed 1 base from V and 5 bases from J, with 11 bases in between. The CDR3 loop is CASSEGGGKTEAFF. In nucleotides, the CDR3 is TGTGCCAGCAGTGAAGGAGGGGGTAAGACTGAAGCTTTCTTT.

Only a few counts were recorded for this clone. The CDR3 reads CASSIEPSGVEQYF. DNA of the CDR3: TGTGCCAGTAGTATAGAGCCGTCAGGGGTCGAGCAGTACTTC. The chain couples TRBV19 to TRBJ2-7; a possible D gene is TRBD1 (6 bases). Between the trimmed V and J ends, which lost 0 bases and 6 bases, there was a span of 12 bases. CDR3 length equals 14 residues. Germline CDR1 LNHDA, CDR2 SQIVND (reference sequence).

This clone showed up just a few times. This sequence joins TRBV6-5 and TRBJ2-3, with 9 bases identical to TRBD1. The CDR3 runs to 16 residues. The J segment lost 4 bases and the V segment lost 0 bases, leaving 5 bases of the junction unmatched. Germline V gene data show CDR1 as MNHEY and CDR2 as SVGAGI. CDR3 coding DNA: TGTGCCAGCAGTTACTCATTACAGGGGGCGGCAGATACGCAGTATTTT. Translation: CASSYSLQGAADTQYF.

The J gene is TRBJ2-3, the V gene TRBV7-9; D uncertain. V was trimmed by 2 bases and J by 0 bases, leaving 3 bases between them. Per the germline V gene, CDR1 is SEHNR and CDR2 is FQNEAQ (reference sequence). The CDR3 contains 13 residues. This CDR3 is CASSLPSTDTQYF. The CDR3 DNA reads TGTGCCAGCAGCTTACCTAGCACAGATACGCAGTATTTT.

CDR3 nucleotide sequence: TGCGCCAGCAGTCTAGACCACCCGACAGGGGTTAGCAATCAGCCCCAGCATTTT. Its protein is CASSLDHPTGVSNQPQHF. The chain has TRBV23-1 and TRBJ1-5; 8 bases are a match to TRBD1. TRBV23-1 is placed among ORFs of uncertain function. The junction had 11 bases not matched to a gene; V was cut back by 4 bases and J by 0 bases. The CDR3 spans 18 residues.

This clone was seen more than once but under ten times. The V call is TRBV4-3, the J call TRBJ2-5; D remains unclear. There are 14 residues in the CDR3. CDR1 and CDR2 from the germline V gene are LGHNA and YSLEER. V was trimmed by 0 bases and J by 2 bases, leaving 7 bases between them. CDR3 sequence (DNA): TGCGCCAGCAGCCAAGATCTATTACAAGAGACCCAGTACTTC. Translating gives CASSQDLLQETQYF.

This clone was found a few times. The chain uses TRBV4-3 and TRBJ1-5, with TRBD1 matching 8 bases. CDR1 LGHNA and CDR2 YSLEER come from the germline V gene. This CDR3 spans 15 amino acids. The ends lost 5 bases at V and 6 bases at J; junction bases unmatched: 9. DNA for the CDR3: TGCGCCAGCAGCTCAGACAGGGGCGCTGGTCAGCCCCAGCATTTT. Translating it yields CASSSDRGAGQPQHF.

The CDR3 region has the DNA TGTGCCAGCAGCTTTACTAGCGGGAGCCCCAACACCGGGGAGCTGTTTTTT. It yields the protein CASSFTSGSPNTGELFF. V usage is TRBV9 and J usage is TRBJ2-2; 11 bases are shared with TRBD2. The CDR3 is 17 amino acids. Germline V gene lookup returns CDR1 SGDLS and CDR2 YYNGEE. V shed 4 bases, J shed 2 bases, and the junction held 7 bases outside the gene matches.

This clone occurred a few times. The chain has TRBV5-3 and TRBJ2-1, with 12 bases matching TRBD2. TRBV5-3 is an ORF for which the function is uncertain. The CDR3 sequence is 17 residues long. V lost 2 bases, J lost 6 bases, and 9 bases stayed unmatched. CDR3 sequence (DNA): TGTGCCAGAAGCTTCTGCAGACTAGCGGGAGTTCCCAATGAGCAGTTCTTC. Translating it yields CARSFCRLAGVPNEQFF.

This clone appeared a few times. J is TRBJ2-3 and V is TRBV2, with 8 positions matching TRBD2. The CDR3 contains 15 residues. Losses at the gene ends were 6 bases for V and 4 bases for J; bases not matched to a gene: 9. Germline-derived CDR1 and CDR2 are SNHLY and FYNNEI. CDR3 residues: CASRYGTSNSDTQYF. The CDR3, as DNA: TGTGCCAGCAGATATGGGACTAGTAACTCAGATACGCAGTATTTT.

The V gene is TRBV2, the J gene TRBJ2-5, with 14 bases aligning to TRBD2. CDR1 and CDR2 from the germline V gene are SNHLY and FYNNEI. The CDR3 has 16 residues. V shed 6 bases and J 2 bases; nucleotides not matched to a gene: 5. The CDR3 protein is CASSARLAGGQETQYF. The CDR3 coding sequence is TGTGCCAGCAGCGCTCGACTAGCGGGGGGGCAAGAGACCCAGTACTTC.

This clone was seen more than once but under ten times. The V and J genes are TRBV5-1 and TRBJ2-2, with a possible D match to TRBD1 (5 bases). Trimming removed 4 bases at V and 7 bases at J, with 11 bases between. This CDR3 is 13 amino acids long. Per germline, CDR1 SGHRS and CDR2 YFSETQ. Here the CDR3 DNA reads TGCGCCAGCAGCCTAGGGGCTAGCGGGGAGCTGTTTTTT. Encoded protein: CASSLGASGELFF.

This chain joins TRBV7-3 and TRBJ2-1; no firm D call. The CDR3 runs to 13 residues. Germline V CDR1 and CDR2: SGHTA, FQGTGA. V shed 2 bases and J shed 5 bases, with 7 bases lying between them. CDR3 loop: CASSLARDNEQFF. The CDR3 DNA reads as TGTGCCAGCAGCTTAGCCCGGGACAATGAGCAGTTCTTC.

The rearrangement links TRBV6-5 to TRBJ1-1; tentative D call: TRBD1 (5 bases). Germline CDR1 and CDR2: MNHEY and SVGAGI. The CDR3 spans 14 residues. Trimming removed 7 bases at V and 4 bases at J, with 16 bases between. CDR3 protein: CASKLGGKGTEAFF. In nucleotides, the CDR3 is TGTGCCAGCAAATTGGGGGGGAAGGGCACTGAAGCTTTCTTT.

This sequence joins TRBV7-6 and TRBJ2-5; a possible D gene is TRBD1 (6 bases). Trimming removed 6 bases from V and 5 bases from J, with 16 bases in between. Germline V gene sequence: CDR1 SGHVS, CDR2 FNYEAQ. This CDR3 is built from 14 residues. The CDR3 DNA follows: TGTGCCAGCAGTGGTGTGGGGGCGCCTGAGACCCAGTACTTC. As protein: CASSGVGAPETQYF.

This clone was counted a few times. The V gene is TRBV4-1, the J gene TRBJ1-2; D is perhaps TRBD1 (6 bases). The CDR3 runs to 15 residues. Deletions cut 2 bases from V and 4 bases from J, with 14 bases between. In germline, CDR1 is MGHRA, CDR2 YSYEKL. The DNA of the CDR3 is TGCGCCAGCAGCCAACAGGACAGCTACTTCTATGGCTACACCTTC. Amino acid sequence: CASSQQDSYFYGYTF.